This TCR beta chain appears in the sequencing data of a study of T cell responses to AZD1222 COVID-19 vaccine. General observations from the study: Targeting of unmutated variant regions was reportedly seen in nearly half of spike-specific TCRs.

Comments on this clone: Its antigen remains unidentified.

CDR3 size: 15 residues. Unmatched junction bases numbered 5, after V lost 2 bases and J lost 7 bases. Germline V gene sequence: CDR1 LGHNA, CDR2 YNFKEQ. Produced via immunoSEQ multiplex PCR; TCRdb's table is partial and in-frame only. The sample lists some 120,000 clones, roughly 84% occurring once. This chain connects TRBV4-2 to TRBJ1-4; 9 bases match TRBD1. Source: peripheral blood, taken on day 0 of AZD1222 vaccination. The TCR originated in an adult in good health. CDR3 protein: CASSQTGQGREKLFF. CDR3 nucleotides: TGTGCCAGCAGCCAAACGGGACAGGGCCGTGAAAAACTGTTTTTT.